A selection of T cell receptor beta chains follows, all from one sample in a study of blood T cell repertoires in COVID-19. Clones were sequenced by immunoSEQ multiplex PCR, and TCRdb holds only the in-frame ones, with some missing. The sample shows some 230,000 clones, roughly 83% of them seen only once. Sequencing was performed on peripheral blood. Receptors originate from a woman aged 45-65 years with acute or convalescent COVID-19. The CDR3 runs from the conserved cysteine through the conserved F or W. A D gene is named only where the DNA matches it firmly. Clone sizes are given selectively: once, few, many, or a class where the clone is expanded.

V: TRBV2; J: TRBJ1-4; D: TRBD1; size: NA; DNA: TGTGCCAGCAGAGACAGGCCGGGACAGGGGATTTCTAATGAAAAACTGTTTTTT; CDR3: CASRDRPGQGISNEKLFF
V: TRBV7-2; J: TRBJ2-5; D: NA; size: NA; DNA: TGTGCCAGCAGCTTAGTAGTGGGCAGGGAAGAGACCCAGTACTTC; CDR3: CASSLVVGREETQYF
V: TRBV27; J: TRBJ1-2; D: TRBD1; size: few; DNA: TGTGCCAGCAGTTTACGCGCAGGGGGCGGTTCGGGCTATGGCTACACCTTC; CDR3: CASSLRAGGGSGYGYTF
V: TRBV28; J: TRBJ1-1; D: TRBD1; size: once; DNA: TGTGCCAGCAGTCCTTTACAGGGGAGGAACACTGAAGCTTTCTTT; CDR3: CASSPLQGRNTEAFF
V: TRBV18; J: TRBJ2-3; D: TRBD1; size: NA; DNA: TGTGCCAGCTCACTTCAAACAGGGGCGACAGATACGCAGTATTTT; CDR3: CASSLQTGATDTQYF
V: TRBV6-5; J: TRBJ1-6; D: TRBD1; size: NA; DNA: TGTGCCAGCAGGGGACAGGGGGGCGATAATTCACCCCTCCACTTT; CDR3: CASRGQGGDNSPLHF
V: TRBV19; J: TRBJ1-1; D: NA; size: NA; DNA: TGTGCCAGTAGTGATCAGGGATTAGTCACTGAAGCTTTCTTT; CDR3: CASSDQGLVTEAFF
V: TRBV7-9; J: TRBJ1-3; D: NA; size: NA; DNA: TGTGCCAGCAGCCAAACGAGGGGAGGTGGAAACACCATATATTTT; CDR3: CASSQTRGGGNTIYF
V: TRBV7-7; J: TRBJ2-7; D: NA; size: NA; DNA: TGTGCTAGGGGGGGAGGGTACCCCTACGAGCAGTACTTC; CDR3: CARGGGYPYEQYF
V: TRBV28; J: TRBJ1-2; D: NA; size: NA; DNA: TGTGCCAGCAGTTTAGGGGGCTCTAACTATGGCTACACCTTC; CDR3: CASSLGGSNYGYTF
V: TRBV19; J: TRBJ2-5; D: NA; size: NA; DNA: TGTGCCAGTAGTGAATGGACTCAACAAGAGACCCAGTACTTC; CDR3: CASSEWTQQETQYF
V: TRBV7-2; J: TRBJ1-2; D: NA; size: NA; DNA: TGTGCCAGCAGCCCCCGGGGGAGAGGCTACACCTTC; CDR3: CASSPRGRGYTF
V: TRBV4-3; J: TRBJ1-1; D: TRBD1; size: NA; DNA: TGCGCCAGCAGCTTAGACAGGGTAGACACTGAAGCTTTCTTT; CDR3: CASSLDRVDTEAFF
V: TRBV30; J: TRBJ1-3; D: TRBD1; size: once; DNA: TGTGCCTGGGGGGACAGAAGAGGAAACACCATATATTTT; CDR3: CAWGDRRGNTIYF
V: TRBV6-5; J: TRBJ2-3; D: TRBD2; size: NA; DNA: TGTGCCATCGGACTAGCGGGTACAGATACGCAGTATTTT; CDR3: CAIGLAGTDTQYF
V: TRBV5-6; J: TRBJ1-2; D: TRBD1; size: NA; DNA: TGTGCCAGCAGTGACAGGGATGGCTACACCTTC; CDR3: CASSDRDGYTF
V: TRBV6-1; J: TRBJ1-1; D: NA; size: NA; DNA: TGTGCCAGCAGTGATGTCTGGAGGAACACTGAAGCTTTCTTT; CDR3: CASSDVWRNTEAFF
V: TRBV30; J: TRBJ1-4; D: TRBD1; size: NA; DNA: TGTGCCTGGAGTCACGGGACAGTTAATGAAAAACTGTTTTTT; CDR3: CAWSHGTVNEKLFF
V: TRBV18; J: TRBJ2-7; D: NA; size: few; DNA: TGTGCCAGCTCTCCTTCTAGCGACCTGTTCACCTACGAGCAGTACTTC; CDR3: CASSPSSDLFTYEQYF
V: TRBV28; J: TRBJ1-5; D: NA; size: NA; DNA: TGTGCCAGCAGTTTACCGAGTGCTCAGCCCCAGCATTTT; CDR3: CASSLPSAQPQHF
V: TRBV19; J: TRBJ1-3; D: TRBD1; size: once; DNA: TGTGCCAGTACCGGGGACAGGGCTCTCTCTGGAAACACCATATATTTT; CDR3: CASTGDRALSGNTIYF
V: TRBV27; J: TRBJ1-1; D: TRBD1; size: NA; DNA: TGTGCCAGCAGCAGGGGGGATGGTTACACTGAAGCTTTCTTT; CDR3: CASSRGDGYTEAFF
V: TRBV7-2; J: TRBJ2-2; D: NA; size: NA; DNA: TGTGCCAGCAGCTTTCGTCTTTCGAACACCGGGGAGCTGTTTTTT; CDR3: CASSFRLSNTGELFF
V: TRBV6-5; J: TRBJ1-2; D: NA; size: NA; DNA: TGTGCCAGCAGTTACAAGCAGGGTTCGGACTATGGCTACACCTTC; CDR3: CASSYKQGSDYGYTF
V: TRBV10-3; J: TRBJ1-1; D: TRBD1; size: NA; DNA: TGTGCCACTGGAAACGACAGGGGGGAAAAAGCTTTCTTT; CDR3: CATGNDRGEKAFF
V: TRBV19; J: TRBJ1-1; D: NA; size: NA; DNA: TGTGCCAGTACTCCCCGAGGGAACACTGAAGCTTTCTTT; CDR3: CASTPRGNTEAFF
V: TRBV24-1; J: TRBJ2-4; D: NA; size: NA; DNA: TGTGCCACCAGTGCGGGTTCTGATGCCAAAAACATTCAGTACTTC; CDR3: CATSAGSDAKNIQYF
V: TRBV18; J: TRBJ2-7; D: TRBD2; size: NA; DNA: TGTGCCAGCTCACCACCGGTGGCGGGAGGCCGCGAGCAGTACTTC; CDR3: CASSPPVAGGREQYF
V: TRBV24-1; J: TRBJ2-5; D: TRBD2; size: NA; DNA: TGTGCCACCAGTGATTTGATCGGGGGGGGAGAGACCCAGTACTTC; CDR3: CATSDLIGGGETQYF
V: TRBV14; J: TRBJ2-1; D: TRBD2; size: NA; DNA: TGTGCCAGCAGCCCCGGGACTAGCGGGGGGAAGCAGTTCTTC; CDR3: CASSPGTSGGKQFF
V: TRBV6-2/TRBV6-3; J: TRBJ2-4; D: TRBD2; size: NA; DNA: TGTGCCAGCAGTCGGGACTACTCAGCCAAAAACATTCAGTACTTC; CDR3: CASSRDYSAKNIQYF
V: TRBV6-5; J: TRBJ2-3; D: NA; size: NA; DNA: TGTGCCAGCCCCGGGACTAGCACAGATACGCAGTATTTT; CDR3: CASPGTSTDTQYF
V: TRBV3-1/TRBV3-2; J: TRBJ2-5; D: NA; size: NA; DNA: TGTGCCAGCAGCTACCGGGAGACCCAGTACTTC; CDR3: CASSYRETQYF
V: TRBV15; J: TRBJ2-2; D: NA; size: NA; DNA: TGTGCCACCAGCAGTACCCCACATTCCGGGGAGCTGTTTTTT; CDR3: CATSSTPHSGELFF
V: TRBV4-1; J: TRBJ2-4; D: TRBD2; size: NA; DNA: TGCGCCAGCAGCCAAGATCGATCTGTAGCGGGACAAAAAAACATTCAGTACTTC; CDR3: CASSQDRSVAGQKNIQYF
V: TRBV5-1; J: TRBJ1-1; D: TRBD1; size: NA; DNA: TGCGCCAGCAGCCCCCAAGGACAGGGGGCGGCTGAAGCTTTCTTT; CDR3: CASSPQGQGAAEAFF
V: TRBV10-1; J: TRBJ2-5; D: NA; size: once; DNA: TGCGCCAGCAGTGAGTTCAGGGGAGGGCAAGAGACCCAGTACTTC; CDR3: CASSEFRGGQETQYF
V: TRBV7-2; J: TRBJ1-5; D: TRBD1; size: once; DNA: TGTGCCAGCAGCCCACGGACAGGGAGGGGTCAGCCCCAGCATTTT; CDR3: CASSPRTGRGQPQHF
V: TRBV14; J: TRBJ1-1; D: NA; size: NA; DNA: TGTGCCAGCAGCCAACTTCCGGGTGAGACTGAAGCTTTCTTT; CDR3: CASSQLPGETEAFF
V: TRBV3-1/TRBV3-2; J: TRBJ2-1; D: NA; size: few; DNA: TGTGCCAGCACCCCTGAAAGCCTAGGGGGATACAATGAGCAGTTCTTC; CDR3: CASTPESLGGYNEQFF
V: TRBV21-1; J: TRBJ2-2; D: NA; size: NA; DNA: TGTGCCAGCAGCAAAGGCGGCGGGGAGCTGTTTTTT; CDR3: CASSKGGGELFF
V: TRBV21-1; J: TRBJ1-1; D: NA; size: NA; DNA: TGTGCCAGCAGCAAAGCGGATGGGGAACTTGGGGGGACTGAAGCTTTCTTT; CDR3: CASSKADGELGGTEAFF
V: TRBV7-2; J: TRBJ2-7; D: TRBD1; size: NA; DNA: TGTGCCAGCAGCAAACAGGGGGGCCGCAGCTCCTACGAGCAGTACTTC; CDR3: CASSKQGGRSSYEQYF
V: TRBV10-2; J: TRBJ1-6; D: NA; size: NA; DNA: TGCGCCAGCAGTGAGTCGCTGCGGCAGACAGCCCTCCACTTT; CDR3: CASSESLRQTALHF
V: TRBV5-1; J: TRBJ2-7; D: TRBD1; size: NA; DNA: TGCGCCAGCAGCTCCAATACCGGGACAGGGAGCGAGCAGTACTTC; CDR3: CASSSNTGTGSEQYF
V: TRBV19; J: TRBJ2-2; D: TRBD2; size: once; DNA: TGTGCCAGTAGAGGGACTAGCGGGGGGACGCGAAACACCGGGGAGCTGTTTTTT; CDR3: CASRGTSGGTRNTGELFF
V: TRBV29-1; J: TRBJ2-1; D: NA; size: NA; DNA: TGCAGCGCCTACCTTAAAAACTACAATGAGCAGTTCTTC; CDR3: CSAYLKNYNEQFF
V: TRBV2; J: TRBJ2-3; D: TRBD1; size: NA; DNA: TGTGCCAGCAGTCGAGGACAGGGAAGTGATACGCAGTATTTT; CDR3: CASSRGQGSDTQYF
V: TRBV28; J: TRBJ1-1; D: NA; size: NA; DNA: TGTGCCAGCAGCCTGGGGGGGGGCTCGCGGGACACTGAAGCTTTCTTT; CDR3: CASSLGGGSRDTEAFF
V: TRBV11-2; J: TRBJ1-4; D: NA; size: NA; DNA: TGTGCCAGCAGCTTATCCCGACAGGTTGAAAAACTGTTTTTT; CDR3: CASSLSRQVEKLFF
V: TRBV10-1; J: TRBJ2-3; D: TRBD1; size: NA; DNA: TGCGCCAGCGGACCCGGGACAGGGAGCACAGATACGCAGTATTTT; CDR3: CASGPGTGSTDTQYF
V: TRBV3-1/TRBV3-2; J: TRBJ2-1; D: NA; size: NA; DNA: TGTGCCAGCAGGTCGGGTTATGAGCAGTTCTTC; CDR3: CASRSGYEQFF
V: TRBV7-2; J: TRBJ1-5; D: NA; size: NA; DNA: TGTGCCAGCAGCTTAGGAGGTGGCACCTTTCGCCAGCCCCAGCATTTT; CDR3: CASSLGGGTFRQPQHF
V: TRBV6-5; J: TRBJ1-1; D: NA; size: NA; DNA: TGTGCCAGCTTAGGGGGAGTAGGCACTGAAGCTTTCTTT; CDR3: CASLGGVGTEAFF
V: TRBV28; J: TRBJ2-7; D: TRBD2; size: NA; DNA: TGTGCCAGCACGGGCGGGAGGGACTACGAGCAGTACTTC; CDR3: CASTGGRDYEQYF
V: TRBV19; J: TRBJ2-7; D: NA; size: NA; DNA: TGTGCCAGTAGCCAACCGGGACTTCGGAGGGACGAGCAGTACTTC; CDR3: CASSQPGLRRDEQYF